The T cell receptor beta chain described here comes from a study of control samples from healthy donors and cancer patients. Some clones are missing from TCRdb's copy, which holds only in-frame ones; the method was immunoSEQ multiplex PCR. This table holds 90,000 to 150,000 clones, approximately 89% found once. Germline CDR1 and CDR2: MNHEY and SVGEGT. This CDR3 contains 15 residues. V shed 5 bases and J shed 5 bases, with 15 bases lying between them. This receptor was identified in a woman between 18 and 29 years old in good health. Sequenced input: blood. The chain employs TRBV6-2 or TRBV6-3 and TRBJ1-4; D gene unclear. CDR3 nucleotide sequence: TGTGCCAGCAGTCAGAACCACCTGGGGAATGAAAAACTGTTTTTT. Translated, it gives CASSQNHLGNEKLFF.